This record looks at one T cell receptor beta chain sequence and its context. With 60 Vbeta and 13 Jbeta primers, the PCR was carried out. Sequenced by immunoSEQ multiplex PCR; TCRdb stores in-frame clones only, minus some. The sample has 45,000 to 60,000 clones. Germline V gene data show CDR1 as MNHEY and CDR2 as SVGAGI. This CDR3 has 14 residues. V dropped 2 bases and J dropped 3 bases, with 10 bases sitting between them. This entry belongs to a study of cytomegalovirus exposure and HLA in healthy donors. This chain uses TRBV6-5 with TRBJ1-2, with D possibly matching TRBD1 (6 bases). The specimen was PBMCs. The TCR originated in a woman between 35 and 50 years old in good health and CMV-seronegative. The CDR3 protein is CASSYEGGDYGYTF. CDR3 sequence (DNA): TGTGCCAGCAGTTACGAGGGGGGGGACTATGGCTACACCTTC.